This TCR beta chain was observed in a study of T cells in Graves' hyperthyroidism and ophthalmopathy. Each diagnosis was grounded in clinical symptoms, serum thyroxine and TRAb, thyroid ultrasound, and orbital computed tomography. PBMCs were collected from a roughly 10 ml volume of fresh peripheral blood. This clonotype was seen at least ten times. Amplified TCR beta CDR3 regions derived from RNA transcripts. A set of HTBI primers served as the primers for a first-round RT-PCR of the TCR CDR3. TCRdb reprocessed the multiplex PCR reads via MiXCR and lists one record per CDR3 protein. Of around 690,000 distinct CDR3 sequences in the sample, around 16% were seen once. This CDR3 spans 14 amino acids. The J segment lost 3 bases and the V segment lost 5 bases, leaving 4 bases of the junction unmatched. In germline, CDR1 is MNHEY, CDR2 SMNVEV (reference sequence).

The chain joins TRBV27 to TRBJ1-1, with TRBD1 identical over 9 bases. The source material was blood. The clonotype comes from a man between 45 and 60 years old with Graves' hyperthyroidism. The CDR3 is CASSRTGVHTEAFF. As DNA, the CDR3 is TGTGCCAGCAGTCGGACAGGGGTCCACACTGAAGCTTTCTTT.